This passage covers 12 T cell receptor beta chains from one sample sequenced in a study of T cells in Graves' hyperthyroidism and ophthalmopathy. Amplified regions were TCR beta CDR3 sequences from RNA transcripts. Initially, a first-round RT-PCR of the TCR CDR3 employed the HTBI primer set. Using its own MiXCR run on the multiplex PCR reads, TCRdb lists one record per CDR3 protein. The sample yields about 640,000 distinct CDR3 sequences, 13% to 15% seen once. The source material was blood. The receptor set was obtained from a woman aged 45-65 years with Graves' ophthalmopathy.

This clonotype was observed many times. This chain links TRBV7-2 with TRBJ2-3; a possible D gene is TRBD2 (5 bases). Germline loops: CDR1 SGHTA, CDR2 FQGNSA. The CDR3 runs to 15 residues. With 2 bases removed from V and 5 bases from J, the gap between germline ends came to 14 bases. The CDR3 sequence: CASSLYSGLGDTQYF. CDR3 bases: TGTGCCAGCAGCTTATATTCGGGATTAGGAGATACGCAGTATTTT.

For the CDR3, the DNA is TGTGCCAGCACCCTAGACGGGCAGAACACTGAAGCTTTCTTT. It yields the protein CASTLDGQNTEAFF. The gene calls are TRBV7-9 and TRBJ1-1; D unclear. The CDR3 extends over 14 amino acids. Germline V gene sequence: CDR1 SEHNR, CDR2 FQNEAQ (reference sequence). Trimming removed 7 bases at V and 1 base at J, with 13 bases between.

The chain links TRBV2 to TRBJ2-2; D is possibly TRBD1 (6 bases). With 5 bases removed from V and 7 bases from J, the gap between germline ends came to 17 bases. The CDR3 extends over 15 amino acids. Germline V lookup: CDR1 SNHLY, CDR2 FYNNEI. The CDR3 sequence is CASSNHRVGNGELFF. CDR3 nucleotide sequence: TGTGCCAGCAGTAACCACAGGGTTGGGAACGGGGAGCTGTTTTTT.

This clonotype was counted at least ten times. V and J are TRBV5-1 and TRBJ2-1, with 7 bases that match TRBD1. The CDR3 covers 13 residues. J was trimmed by 7 bases and V by 1 base; bases with no gene match: 2. CDR1 is SGHRS and CDR2 is YFSETQ in the germline V gene. The CDR3 nucleotides read TGCGCCAGCAGCTTGATACAGGGGAATGAGCAGTTCTTC. Its protein is CASSLIQGNEQFF.

This clonotype was found many times. This sequence joins TRBV27 and TRBJ1-1; D is unclear. From germline, CDR1 is MNHEY and CDR2 SMNVEV (reference sequence). This CDR3 region has 13 residues. Trimming removed 3 bases at V and 4 bases at J, with 9 bases between. CDR3 in DNA: TGTGCCAGCAGTTTCGGCAGAGGCACTGAAGCTTTCTTT. This encodes CASSFGRGTEAFF.

This clonotype has at least ten counts. V gene TRBV6-2 or TRBV6-3 combines with J gene TRBJ2-5, with D maybe TRBD1 (5 bases). Germline values: CDR1 MNHEY, CDR2 SVGEGT. Trimming removed 0 bases from V and 5 bases from J, with 16 bases in between. The CDR3 is made up of 16 amino acids. CDR3 loop: CASSYSLRAKGETQYF. In DNA form, the CDR3 reads TGTGCCAGCAGTTACTCGCTCAGGGCGAAAGGGGAGACCCAGTACTTC.

The J gene is TRBJ1-5, the V gene TRBV5-6; D perhaps matches TRBD1 (5 bases). The germline CDR1 and CDR2 sequences are SGHDT and YYEEEE. Deletions cut 3 bases from V and 3 bases from J, with 10 bases between. The CDR3 has 14 residues. CDR3: CASSSSGNNQPQHF. In DNA, the CDR3 is TGTGCCAGCAGCTCCTCAGGGAACAATCAGCCCCAGCATTTT.

This clonotype came up a few times. The chain employs TRBV4-3 and TRBJ2-5; the D gene could be TRBD1 or TRBD2 (5 bases each). This CDR3 has 14 residues. V was clipped by 0 bases and J by 2 bases, with 7 bases between them. Per germline, CDR1 LGHNA and CDR2 YSLEER. The CDR3 sequence is CASSQEWGQETQYF. The CDR3 DNA reads as TGCGCCAGCAGCCAAGAGTGGGGGCAAGAGACCCAGTACTTC.

This clonotype was observed a few times. J is TRBJ1-1 and V is TRBV10-3; no reliable D call. Germline values: CDR1 ENHRY, CDR2 SYGVKD. The CDR3 loop spans 15 amino acids. Trimming cost V 4 bases and J 0 bases, with 12 bases left between them. CDR3 amino acids: CAISAWPNVNTEAFF. For the CDR3, the DNA is TGTGCCATCAGTGCTTGGCCCAACGTGAACACTGAAGCTTTCTTT.

The rearrangement links TRBV19 to TRBJ2-5; D remains ambiguous. Looked up from germline, CDR1 is LNHDA and CDR2 is SQIVND (reference sequence). This CDR3 region has 15 residues. V dropped 3 bases and J dropped 1 base, with 12 bases sitting between them. The CDR3 region has the DNA TGTGCCAGTAGTATGTATCCCGGCCTCCAAGAGACCCAGTACTTC. Translating gives CASSMYPGLQETQYF. Combining the CDR3 with reference TRBV19 and TRBJ2-5 gives the whole variable domain DGGITQSPKYLFRKEGQNVTLSCEQNLNHDAMYWYRQDPGQGLRLIYYSQIVNDFQKGDIAEGYSVSREKKESFPLTVTSAQKNPTAFYLCASSMYPGLQETQYFGPGTRLLVL.

In this sample, this clonotype turned up many times. V is TRBV6-2 or TRBV6-3 and J is TRBJ2-3; D is unresolved. CDR1 is MNHEY, CDR2 SVGEGT, per germline. V lost 0 bases, J lost 5 bases, and 15 bases lay in between. This CDR3 has 16 amino acids. DNA of the CDR3: TGTGCCAGCAGTTACTCGGCGGCCCCATCCCAAGATACGCAGTATTTT. Protein product: CASSYSAAPSQDTQYF.

The chain is built from TRBV10-3 and TRBJ2-7, with D unclear. V lost 4 bases and J 4 bases, leaving 5 bases between the germline ends. This CDR3 spans 11 amino acids. Germline CDR1 reads ENHRY; CDR2 reads SYGVKD. Here the CDR3 DNA reads TGTGCCATCAGTGGGGCGTACGAGCAGTACTTC. Protein: CAISGAYEQYF.